These 25 T cell receptor beta chains share one sample of origin, sequenced in a study of read filtering for tumor transcriptome and immune sequencing. From approximately 400 ng of RNA, a library with molecular barcoded alpha/delta and beta/gamma adaptors was made. TCRdb re-analysed the reads in MiXCR, keeping a single row per CDR3 protein. This sample has some 41,000 distinct CDR3 sequences, with about an eighth found just once. The sequencing input was a population of CD138-negative cells sorted from bone marrow. Receptors were obtained from a donor older than 35 with multiple myeloma.

There are many counts of this clonotype. This chain uses TRBV3-1 with TRBJ2-5, with a weak D call TRBD1 (6 bases). Germline V CDR1 and CDR2: LGHDT, YNNKEL (reference sequence). V was trimmed by 2 bases and J by 1 base, leaving 8 bases between them. The length of the CDR3 is 14 residues. CDR3 sequence reads: CASSQTGFQETQYF. In DNA, the CDR3 is TGTGCCAGCAGCCAAACAGGGTTCCAAGAGACCCAGTACTTC.

Ten or more counts support this clonotype. V usage is TRBV11-2 and J usage is TRBJ1-4, with D tentatively TRBD1 (5 bases). The CDR3 has 16 residues. Trimming left V 4 bases short and J 0 bases short, with 12 bases between. Germline loops: CDR1 SGHAT, CDR2 FQNNGV. The CDR3 reads CASSWGGAATNEKLFF. The CDR3 region has the DNA TGTGCCAGCAGCTGGGGGGGAGCCGCAACTAATGAAAAACTGTTTTTT.

This clonotype was seen repeatedly, ten times or more. CDR3 DNA sequence: TGTGCCAGCAGTACCTCGACAGGGAACGGTGGCGAGCAGTACTTC. This gives the protein CASSTSTGNGGEQYF. The rearrangement links TRBV28 to TRBJ2-7; TRBD1 agrees at 7 bases. The germline CDR1 and CDR2 sequences are MDHEN and SYDVKM. This CDR3 has 15 residues. Trimming cost V 5 bases and J 6 bases; bases outside gene matches: 13.

This clonotype came up many times. This could be a read error, since a much larger clone is one nucleotide away. The chain links TRBV20-1 to TRBJ1-4; D remains ambiguous. This CDR3 has 13 amino acids. Germline V gene sequence: CDR1 DFQATT, CDR2 SNEGSKA (reference sequence). The CDR3 bases are TGCAGTGCGCGGAGACCAACTAATGAAAAACTGTCTTTT. Encoded protein: CSARRPTNEKLSF.

A remark on this clonotype: One junction end disagrees with the germline gene, perhaps due to a read error. The chain uses TRBV3-1 and TRBJ2-1, with D perhaps TRBD1 or TRBD2 (6 bases each). This CDR3 is 15 amino acids long. CDR1 and CDR2 from the germline V gene are LGHDT and YNNKEL (reference sequence). In nucleotides, the CDR3 is TGCGCCAGCAGCCAAGAGGGGGACTCCTACAATGAGCAGCTCTTC. Amino acid sequence: CASSQEGDSYNEQLF.

This clonotype appeared many times. The rearrangement joins TRBV29-1 to TRBJ2-5, with 7 bases identical to TRBD1. Germline V gene lookup returns CDR1 SQVTM and CDR2 ANQGSEA. V was clipped by 3 bases and J by 4 bases; unmatched bases: 2. The CDR3 covers 12 residues. In DNA form, the CDR3 reads TGCAGCGTTGAGTCAGGGGGAGAGACCCAGTACTTC. It translates to CSVESGGETQYF.

This clonotype came up many times. The chain uses TRBV7-8 and TRBJ2-5; weak D call: TRBD2 (5 bases). The CDR3 runs to 17 residues. V shed 0 bases and J shed 2 bases, with 16 bases lying between them. Germline V CDR1 and CDR2: SGHVS, FQNEAQ. CDR3 DNA sequence: TGTGCCAGCAGCTTAGCTAGGTGGGAGCTGAGGCAAGAGACCCAGTACTTC. It codes for CASSLARWELRQETQYF.

On this clonotype itself: This may stem from a read error, because a much larger clone lies one nucleotide away. The chain is built from TRBV10-3 and TRBJ2-7; D may be TRBD1 (5 bases). CDR1 is ENHRY, CDR2 SYGVKD, per germline. The CDR3 totals 11 residues. This CDR3 is CAIGESQGQYF. The CDR3 nucleotides read TGTGCCATCGGTGAGTCCCAGGGGCAGTACTTC.

This clonotype has a count of ten or more. The chain recombines TRBV12-3 or TRBV12-4 with TRBJ2-3, with 9 bases identical to TRBD2. This CDR3 has 18 residues. Losses at the gene ends were 6 bases for V and 4 bases for J; bases not matched to a gene: 17. CDR3 loop: CASSPIGGSGRRADTQYF. The CDR3 DNA reads as TGTGCCAGCAGCCCTATCGGGGGTAGCGGGAGAAGGGCAGATACGCAGTATTTT.

This clonotype showed up many times. The chain links TRBV7-9 to TRBJ2-7; D is possibly TRBD1 (6 bases). With 1 base removed from V and 7 bases from J, the gap between germline ends came to 8 bases. Looked up from germline, CDR1 is SEHNR and CDR2 is FQNEAQ (reference sequence). This CDR3 has 12 residues. DNA of the CDR3: TGTGCCAGCAGCTTAGGAGGACAGGAGCAGTACTTC. The encoded protein is CASSLGGQEQYF.

This clonotype appeared once. Possible read error: a much larger clone is one base away. The chain is built from TRBV6-5 and TRBJ2-3; TRBD1 might be the D (6 bases). Trimming cost V 6 bases and J 4 bases, with 20 bases left between them. Germline values: CDR1 MNHEY, CDR2 SVGAGI. The CDR3 runs 16 residues. Written as DNA, the CDR3 is TGTGCCAGCAGCCGTGGGGCGAACAGGGCAGCAGATACGCAGTATTTT. It specifies CASSRGANRAADTQYF.

The sample holds one count of this clonotype. This chain links TRBV5-1 with TRBJ2-1, with D perhaps matching TRBD2 (5 bases). The CDR3 has 15 amino acids. Germline V gene lookup returns CDR1 SGHRS and CDR2 YFSETQ. Trimming cost V 1 base and J 7 bases, with 15 bases left between them. The CDR3 loop is CASSLLASRSNEQFF. The CDR3 DNA sequence: TGCGCCAGCAGCTTGTTAGCTAGCAGGTCGAATGAGCAGTTCTTC.

This clonotype was observed many times. This chain links TRBV7-3 with TRBJ2-1; 7 bases line up with TRBD1. Looked up from germline, CDR1 is SGHTA and CDR2 is FQGTGA. The J segment lost 2 bases and the V segment lost 4 bases, leaving 8 bases of the junction unmatched. The CDR3 spans 16 residues. CDR3 nucleotides: TGTGCCAGCAGCTCGACCGGGACAGAGCCCTACAATGAGCAGTTCTTC. Protein product: CASSSTGTEPYNEQFF. The entire variable domain, with the rest obtained from reference TRBV7-3 and TRBJ2-1, is as follows: GAGVSQTPSNKVTEKGKYVELRCDPISGHTALYWYRQSLGQGPEFLIYFQGTGAADDSGLPNDRFFAVRPEGSVSTLKIQRTERGDSAVYLCASSSTGTEPYNEQFFGPGTRLTVL.

A word on this clonotype: This may be a read error, as it is one base from a much larger clone. This chain uses TRBV24-1 with TRBJ2-5, with a tentative D call TRBD1 (6 bases). Germline CDR1 and CDR2: KGHDR and SFDVKD. The CDR3 totals 15 residues. CDR3 in amino acids: CSTSDPTGPAETQYF. The CDR3 DNA reads TGTTCCACCAGTGACCCGACAGGCCCAGCGGAGACCCAGTACTTC.

This clonotype occurred many times. The chain carries TRBV7-2 and TRBJ2-3; 11 nucleotides line up with TRBD2. V lost 3 bases to trimming and J lost 2 bases; unmatched junction nucleotides: 7. The germline V gene encodes CDR1 SGHTA and CDR2 FQGNSA. CDR3 length: 17 residues. The CDR3 DNA is TGTGCCAGCAGCTTCTTTCGGGGACTAGCGGACACAGATACGCAGTATTTT. This translates into CASSFFRGLADTDTQYF.

This clonotype was detected ten times or more. V usage is TRBV5-1 and J usage is TRBJ2-1; D unclear. CDR1 is SGHRS and CDR2 is YFSETQ in the germline V gene. The CDR3 consists of 15 residues. Trimming cost V 4 bases and J 0 bases, with 11 bases left between them. CDR3 bases: TGCGCCAGCAGCCCGGACGTGAGCTCCTACAATGAGCAGTTCTTC. Amino acids: CASSPDVSSYNEQFF.

The chain joins TRBV28 to TRBJ2-1; 7 nucleotides align to TRBD2. CDR3 length equals 16 residues. With 6 bases clipped from V and 0 bases from J, the junction kept 8 bases outside the gene matches. Germline V CDR1 and CDR2: MDHEN, SYDVKM. Here the CDR3 reads CASSILARYSYNEQFF. In nucleotides, the CDR3 is TGTGCCAGCAGCATACTAGCGCGGTACTCCTACAATGAGCAGTTCTTC.

This clonotype was counted at least ten times. The chain joins TRBV20-1 to TRBJ2-5, with a weak D call TRBD1 (5 bases). The CDR3 totals 14 residues. Germline CDR1 and CDR2: DFQATT and SNEGSKA (reference sequence). V lost 3 bases, J lost 2 bases, and 13 bases lay in between. The CDR3 is CSASRTLGQETQYF. CDR3 sequence (DNA): TGCAGTGCTAGTAGGACATTGGGACAAGAGACCCAGTACTTC.

The sample holds many counts of this clonotype. This chain uses TRBV6-5 with TRBJ1-2; tentative D call: TRBD1 (6 bases). Between the trimmed V and J ends, which lost 6 bases and 1 base, there was a span of 18 bases. This CDR3 comprises 16 residues. CDR1 and CDR2 (germline): MNHEY, SVGAGI. The CDR3 region is CASRPGTSNLNYGYTF. CDR3 in DNA: TGTGCCAGCAGGCCCGGGACATCCAATCTTAACTATGGCTACACCTTC.

The CDR3: CASSFRTGPGRDQYF. The CDR3 coding sequence is TGTGCCAGCAGTTTCCGGACAGGACCCGGGAGGGACCAGTACTTC. This rearrangement joins TRBV28 to TRBJ2-5; tentatively, D is TRBD2 (8 bases). Trimming left V 3 bases short and J 10 bases short, with 21 bases between. This CDR3 is built from 15 residues. CDR1 and CDR2 from the germline V gene are MDHEN and SYDVKM.

This clonotype was counted many times. CDR3 region: CASSLTGQGYNEQFF. CDR3 DNA sequence: TGTGCCAGCAGCCTTACGGGACAGGGTTACAATGAGCAGTTCTTC. The rearrangement joins TRBV11-2 to TRBJ2-1; 9 bases align to TRBD1. J was trimmed by 4 bases and V by 5 bases; bases with no gene match: 6. Germline-derived CDR1 and CDR2 are SGHAT and FQNNGV. The CDR3 covers 15 residues.

This clonotype was detected only a few times. A much larger clone lies one base from this, so it may be a read error. The CDR3 does not end in the conserved phenylalanine or tryptophan, so this is likely a read error. The chain couples TRBV28 to TRBJ2-7, with D perhaps TRBD1 or TRBD2 (6 bases each). The germline CDR1 and CDR2 sequences are MDHEN and SYDVKM. Between the trimmed V and J ends, which lost 6 bases and 3 bases, there was a span of 9 bases. The CDR3 is made up of 12 amino acids. The CDR3, as DNA: TGTGCCAGCAGGGAGGGACACTACGAGCAGTACCTC. This translates into CASREGHYEQYL.

This clonotype showed up many times. The chain couples TRBV7-2 to TRBJ2-1; no clear D. Germline values: CDR1 SGHTA, CDR2 FQGNSA. The CDR3 is 16 residues long. Trimming left V 5 bases short and J 3 bases short, with 17 bases between. CDR3: CASSHPRAAFYNEQFF. The CDR3 bases are TGTGCCAGCAGCCACCCAAGGGCGGCGTTCTACAATGAGCAGTTCTTC.

This clonotype has a count of ten or more. This chain links TRBV29-1 with TRBJ2-7; possibly TRBD2 for D (6 bases). Germline-derived CDR1 and CDR2 are SQVTM and ANQGSEA. V dropped 4 bases and J dropped 3 bases, with 13 bases sitting between them. There are 13 residues in the CDR3. The CDR3 nucleotides are TGCAGCGTTGGGGAGACTAGAAACTACGAGCAGTACTTC. Amino acids: CSVGETRNYEQYF.

This clonotype has a count of ten or more. Germline and junction disagree at one end, which may indicate a read error. This chain uses TRBV20-1 with TRBJ2-1; a weak D match, TRBD2 (6 bases). This CDR3 comprises 16 residues. The germline V gene encodes CDR1 DFQATT and CDR2 SNEGSKA (reference sequence). CDR3 in DNA: TGCAGTACTAGAGATCCGGCGCGGGGAGCTGACGATGAGTGGTTCTTC. It codes for CSTRDPARGADDEWFF.